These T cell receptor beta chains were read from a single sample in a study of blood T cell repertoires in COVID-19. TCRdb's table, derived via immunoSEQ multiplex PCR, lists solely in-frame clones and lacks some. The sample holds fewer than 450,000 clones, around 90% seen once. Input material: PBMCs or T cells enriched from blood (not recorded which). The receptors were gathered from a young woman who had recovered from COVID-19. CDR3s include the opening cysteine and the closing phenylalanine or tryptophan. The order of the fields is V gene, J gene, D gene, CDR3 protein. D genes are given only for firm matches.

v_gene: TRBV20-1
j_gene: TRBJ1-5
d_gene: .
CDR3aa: CSASSGGGGNQPQHF

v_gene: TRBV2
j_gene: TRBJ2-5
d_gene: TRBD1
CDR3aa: CASPYGTDQETQYF

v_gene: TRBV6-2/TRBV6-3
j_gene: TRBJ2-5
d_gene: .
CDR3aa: CASSYSLASGWTQYF

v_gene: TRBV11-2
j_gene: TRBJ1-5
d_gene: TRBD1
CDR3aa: CASSGGGGQGLYSNQPQHF

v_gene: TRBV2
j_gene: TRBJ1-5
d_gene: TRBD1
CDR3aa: CASSAGTGGNQPQHF

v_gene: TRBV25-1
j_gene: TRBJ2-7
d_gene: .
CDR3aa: CASRGTDILSQYF

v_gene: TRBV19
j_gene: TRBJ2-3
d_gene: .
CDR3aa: CASSILGGAWTDTQYF

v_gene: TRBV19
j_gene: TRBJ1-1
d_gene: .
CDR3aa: CASSVRRGGLPQAFF

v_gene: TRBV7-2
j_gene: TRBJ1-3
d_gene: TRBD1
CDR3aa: CASSPTGPGNTIYF

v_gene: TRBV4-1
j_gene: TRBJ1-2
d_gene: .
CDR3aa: CASSQESRAGEYGYTF

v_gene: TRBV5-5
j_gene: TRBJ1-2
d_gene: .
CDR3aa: CASSLVARGLDYGYTF

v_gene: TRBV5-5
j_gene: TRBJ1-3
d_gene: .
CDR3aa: CASSLAAGSAGNTIYF

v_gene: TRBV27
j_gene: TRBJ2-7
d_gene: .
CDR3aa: CASSFQEVTPHEQYF

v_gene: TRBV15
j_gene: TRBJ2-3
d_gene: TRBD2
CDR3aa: CATSNRLAGTDTQYF

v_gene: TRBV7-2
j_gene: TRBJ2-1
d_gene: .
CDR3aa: CASSQTPGSEQFF